This TCR beta chain derives from a study of T cell repertoires in cytomegalovirus infection. Overall study context: Use of recently identified HLA-C-restricted and well-studied HLA-B-restricted CMV epitopes was part of the study. Public TCR beta signatures provided an indication of both CMV infection and a matching HLA type. General study points: HLA-C-restricted, CMV-specific TCR beta clonotypes were dominant ex vivo.

A remark on this clonotype: As yet, its antigen is unknown.

In TCRdb, the reads were re-called with MiXCR into one record per CDR3 protein. The sample lists just over 450,000 distinct CDR3 sequences, roughly 43% seen once, with 35% to 50% in the top ten. Germline V CDR1 and CDR2: MNHNS, SASEGT. The CDR3 has 15 residues. J gave up 1 base and V 5 bases, and 4 bases lay outside the gene matches. The sample was cultured PBMCs, taken from culture after CMV antigen stimulation. This receptor was identified in a human donor in good health (CMV status not recorded). Some clones in this sample may be carry-over from other donors' samples. The chain combines TRBV6-1 with TRBJ2-1, with 8 bases aligning to TRBD2. DNA for the CDR3: TGTGCCAGCAGTTCGGGGGGGACTTCCTACAATGAGCAGTTCTTC. Translating it yields CASSSGGTSYNEQFF.